The clone carrying this T cell receptor beta chain occurred once. Data came from immunoSEQ multiplex PCR; TCRdb stores just in-frame clones and leaves some out. The repertoire holds 70,000 to 95,000 clones, with almost 95% as singletons. The entry originates in a study of T cell changes during pregnancy in multiple sclerosis. Per germline, CDR1 LGHNA and CDR2 YNFKEQ. The CDR3 length is 17 residues. V was pared by 4 bases and J by 0 bases, with 7 bases of the junction left unmatched. The chain links TRBV4-2 to TRBJ2-2; 8 bases align to TRBD1. The material was peripheral blood, obtained in the third trimester of pregnancy. The sequence came from a female donor with multiple sclerosis, enrolled in a pregnancy study. The CDR3, as DNA: TGTGCCAGCAGCCTAGCTGCAGGGGGCGCGAACACCGGGGAGCTGTTTTTT. Translated: CASSLAAGGANTGELFF.